The 3 T cell receptor beta chains in this list originate from one sample, sequenced in a study of T cells after yellow fever vaccination. TCRdb processed the 5' RACE reads anew with MiXCR; each CDR3 protein has one entry. The table lists 500,000 to 650,000 distinct CDR3 sequences, approximately 16% of them singletons, with 17% in the top ten. The material was PBMCs, obtained 4 to 6 days after the first yellow fever vaccination. The source is a man aged 18 to 35 who received the YFV17D yellow fever vaccine.

The rearrangement links TRBV15 to TRBJ2-3; D gene uncertain. This CDR3 is built from 15 residues. Trimming took off 4 bases at V and 3 bases at J, with 14 bases between the two ends. CDR1 and CDR2 (germline): LNHNV, YYDKDF (reference sequence). The CDR3 bases are TGTGCCACCAGCAAGGGCGGTGGGTTGACAGATACGCAGTATTTT. Translation gives CATSKGGGLTDTQYF.

This clonotype was detected a few times. The chain has TRBV5-5 and TRBJ1-1; D call uncertain. This CDR3 is built from 15 residues. V lost 4 bases, J lost 2 bases, and 15 bases lay in between. CDR1 SGHKS and CDR2 YYEKEE come from the germline V gene (reference sequence). CDR3 sequence: CASSLGWVQNTEAFF. CDR3 nucleotides: TGTGCCAGCAGCCTGGGCTGGGTCCAAAACACTGAAGCTTTCTTT.

This clonotype was detected a few times. CDR3 residues: CATSRDTERTYF. DNA of the CDR3: TGTGCCACCAGCAGAGACACAGAGAGAACGTACTTC. The chain joins TRBV15 to TRBJ2-7; D ambiguous. Trimming shortened V by 0 bases and J by 12 bases, and 12 bases separated the two germline ends. The CDR3 has 12 amino acids. CDR1 LNHNV and CDR2 YYDKDF come from the germline V gene (reference sequence).